The 25 T cell receptor beta chains listed next were all sequenced from one sample in a study of blood T cell repertoires in COVID-19. Assay used: immunoSEQ multiplex PCR; TCRdb lists only in-frame clones, some missing. In the table there are about 130,000 clones, 86% of which are singletons. The material sequenced was peripheral blood. The source is a woman between 70 and 85 years old with COVID-19, enrolled during active disease.

The chain employs TRBV6-2 or TRBV6-3 and TRBJ1-5; 7 nucleotides line up with TRBD1. Unmatched junction bases numbered 10, after V lost 4 bases and J lost 1 base. This CDR3 comprises 17 residues. CDR1 is MNHEY, CDR2 SVGEGT, per germline. The chain's CDR3 is CASSFPGQVRSNQPQHF. The CDR3 nucleotides are TGTGCCAGCAGTTTCCCTGGACAGGTTCGGAGCAATCAGCCCCAGCATTTT.

The chain joins TRBV4-2 to TRBJ2-7; 7 bases line up with TRBD2. This CDR3 is 16 amino acids long. V was clipped by 0 bases and J by 1 base; unmatched bases: 6. Germline V gene data show CDR1 as LGHNA and CDR2 as YNFKEQ. The CDR3 coding sequence is TGTGCCAGCAGCCAAGAAAGCGGGGCTAGTTCCTACGAGCAGTACTTC. Its protein product is CASSQESGASSYEQYF.

The chain carries TRBV3-1 (or the pseudogene TRBV3-2) and TRBJ1-6; 9 positions match TRBD1. CDR1 is LGHDT, CDR2 YNNKEL, per germline (reference sequence). This CDR3 region has 16 residues. The ends lost 4 bases at V and 6 bases at J; junction bases unmatched: 7. The CDR3 nucleotides are TGTGCCAGCAGCCGACTACAGGGGGCGCTTAATTCACCCCTCCACTTT. This translates into CASSRLQGALNSPLHF.

The chain joins TRBV10-2 to TRBJ1-5; 7 nucleotides match TRBD1. Germline-derived CDR1 and CDR2 are WSHSY and SAAADI. Unmatched junction bases numbered 11, after V lost 3 bases and J lost 6 bases. CDR3 size: 16 residues. The CDR3 bases are TGCGCCAGCAGTGAAGGGGGCGCGGACAAGGGTCAGCCCCAGCATTTT. As protein: CASSEGGADKGQPQHF.

The chain recombines TRBV5-1 with TRBJ1-1; maybe TRBD1 (6 bases). CDR1 is SGHRS, CDR2 YFSETQ, per germline. The CDR3 consists of 16 residues. Trimming took off 1 base at V and 1 base at J, with 14 bases between the two ends. The CDR3 nucleotides are TGCGCCAGCAGCTTGCGGGTTGGACAGCCGAACACTGAAGCTTTCTTT. This codes for CASSLRVGQPNTEAFF.

The chain has TRBV19 and TRBJ2-4; TRBD2 agrees at 7 bases. CDR1 is LNHDA, CDR2 SQIVND, per germline (reference sequence). This CDR3 spans 13 amino acids. The V and J ends lost 5 bases and 9 bases, in that order; junction bases with no gene match: 7. The CDR3 here is CASSGGGVSIQYF. The CDR3 region has the DNA TGTGCCAGTAGTGGGGGGGGTGTGAGCATTCAGTACTTC.

Regarding this clone: Additional DNA sequences in this sample encode the identical CDR3. The CDR3 nucleotides read TGTGCCAGTAGTAGACGGCCTGGGGAGGTCCGTGGCTACACCTTC. It encodes CASSRRPGEVRGYTF. The rearrangement links TRBV19 to TRBJ1-2; D not certain. There are 15 residues in the CDR3. The germline V gene has CDR1 LNHDA and CDR2 SQIVND (reference sequence). The ends were cut back, 4 bases at V and 7 bases at J, with 19 bases in the middle.

The V and J genes are TRBV28 and TRBJ1-1; TRBD1 matches 8 bases. CDR1 MDHEN and CDR2 SYDVKM come from the germline V gene. V lost 8 bases to trimming and J lost 11 bases; unmatched junction nucleotides: 10. This CDR3 is 12 amino acids long. CDR3 amino acids: CASLARGLNAFF. Written as DNA, the CDR3 is TGTGCCAGCTTGGCCAGGGGGCTGAATGCTTTCTTT. Full variable domain (remainder filled in from reference TRBV28 and TRBJ1-1): DVKVTQSSRYLVKRTGEKVFLECVQDMDHENMFWYRQDPGLGLRLIYFSYDVKMKEKGDIPEGYSVSREKKERFSLILESASTNQTSMYLCASLARGLNAFFGQGTRLTVV.

J is TRBJ2-2 and V is TRBV19; 8 nucleotides match TRBD2. From germline, CDR1 is LNHDA and CDR2 SQIVND (reference sequence). The CDR3 has 15 amino acids. V shed 7 bases and J 2 bases; nucleotides not matched to a gene: 6. CDR3 in DNA: TGTGCCAGTAAGGTAGCGGGGAGCAACACCGGGGAGCTGTTTTTT. Residues: CASKVAGSNTGELFF.

This chain links TRBV2 with TRBJ2-7; 7 nucleotides match TRBD1. This CDR3 spans 13 amino acids. The trim removed 6 bases at V and 2 bases at J, leaving 4 bases unmatched. Looked up from germline, CDR1 is SNHLY and CDR2 is FYNNEI. The DNA of the CDR3 is TGTGCCAGCAGCTACAGGGGAACCTACGAGCAGTACTTC. It translates to CASSYRGTYEQYF.

V gene TRBV30 combines with J gene TRBJ2-2, with D possibly being TRBD1 (6 bases). The CDR3 is made up of 14 amino acids. Trimming stripped 4 bases from V and 1 base from J, with 10 bases between. Germline V CDR1 and CDR2: GTSNPN, SVGIG (reference sequence). Written as DNA, the CDR3 is TGTGCCTGGACCAGGGGCGGGAACACCGGGGAGCTGTTTTTT. Protein sequence: CAWTRGGNTGELFF.

The CDR3 reads CASSEQTSGNTGELFF. The CDR3, as DNA: TGTGCCAGCAGCGAACAGACTAGCGGGAACACCGGGGAGCTGTTTTTT. The V and J genes are TRBV5-4 and TRBJ2-2; 9 bases map to TRBD2. The CDR3 contains 16 residues. Losses at the gene ends were 4 bases for V and 1 base for J; bases not matched to a gene: 5. Germline V lookup: CDR1 SGHNT, CDR2 YYREEE (reference sequence).

This clone has only one observation. The chain links TRBV2 to TRBJ2-1; D may be TRBD2 (6 bases). The CDR3 loop spans 17 amino acids. The V gene lost 3 bases and the J gene lost 2 bases, with 17 bases spanning the gap. Per the germline V gene, CDR1 is SNHLY and CDR2 is FYNNEI. This chain's CDR3 is CASSDPPGGATYNEQFF. In nucleotides, the CDR3 is TGTGCCAGCAGTGACCCTCCCGGGGGAGCGACCTACAATGAGCAGTTCTTC. The full variable domain, its missing parts supplied by reference TRBV2 and TRBJ2-1, is EPEVTQTPSHQVTQMGQEVILRCVPISNHLYFYWYRQILGQKVEFLVSFYNNEISEKSEIFDDQFSVERPDGSNFTLKIRSTKLEDSAMYFCASSDPPGGATYNEQFFGPGTRLTVL.

The V gene is TRBV10-2, the J gene TRBJ1-2; D is possibly TRBD1 (6 bases). Germline CDR1 reads WSHSY; CDR2 reads SAAADI. This CDR3 has 13 amino acids. The V end lost 5 bases, the J end lost 8 bases, and 15 bases lay between the germline ends. The chain's CDR3 is CASSPRGSFGYTF. CDR3 DNA: TGCGCCAGCAGTCCCAGGGGATCGTTCGGCTACACCTTC.

The V and J genes are TRBV11-3 and TRBJ1-6, with D hard to call. Germline-derived CDR1 and CDR2 are SGHNT and YENEEA. The CDR3 sequence is 13 residues long. V was trimmed by 4 bases and J by 7 bases, leaving 8 bases between them. The CDR3 nucleotides read TGTGCCAGCAGCTCGGGTTCCAATTCACCCCTCCACTTT. Residues: CASSSGSNSPLHF. Combining the CDR3 with reference TRBV11-3 and TRBJ1-6 gives the whole variable domain EAGVVQSPRYKIIEKKQPVAFWCNPISGHNTLYWYLQNLGQGPELLIRYENEEAVDDSQLPKDRFSAERLKGVDSTLKIQPAELGDSAVYLCASSSGSNSPLHFGNGTRLTVT.

This clone has a handful of counts. The chain joins TRBV24-1 to TRBJ1-3; 7 bases line up with TRBD1. V shed 2 bases, J shed 0 bases, and the junction held 9 bases outside the gene matches. The V gene's germline CDR1 is KGHDR and CDR2 SFDVKD. The CDR3 length is 18 residues. CDR3 region: CATSDSRTGVTSGNTIYF. In nucleotides, the CDR3 is TGTGCCACCAGTGATTCACGGACAGGTGTCACCTCTGGAAACACCATATATTTT.

V gene TRBV2 combines with J gene TRBJ1-4; a possible D gene is TRBD1 (6 bases). The germline V gene encodes CDR1 SNHLY and CDR2 FYNNEI. Between the trimmed V and J ends, which lost 8 bases and 7 bases, there was a span of 23 bases. The CDR3 consists of 16 residues. The CDR3 loop is CASFESSGGGGEKLFF. Here the CDR3 DNA reads TGTGCCAGCTTTGAGTCCAGTGGGGGCGGTGGTGAAAAACTGTTTTTT.

This clone has just one count. This chain connects TRBV28 to TRBJ2-3, with D maybe TRBD2 (5 bases). Trimming pared 6 bases from V and 0 bases from J, leaving 7 bases between. The CDR3 is made up of 13 amino acids. Germline-derived CDR1 and CDR2 are MDHEN and SYDVKM. The CDR3 DNA follows: TGTGCCAGCAGCCGAGGGAGCACAGATACGCAGTATTTT. This codes for CASSRGSTDTQYF.

This chain connects TRBV11-3 to TRBJ2-2; D might be TRBD2 (6 bases). This CDR3 is built from 13 residues. Trimming took off 4 bases at V and 3 bases at J, with 6 bases between the two ends. From germline, CDR1 is SGHNT and CDR2 YENEEA. In DNA, the CDR3 is TGTGCCAGCAGCTGGGACTACACCGGGGAGCTGTTTTTT. This sequence encodes CASSWDYTGELFF.

The chain uses TRBV18 and TRBJ1-1; D is uncertain. V was pared by 4 bases and J by 0 bases, with 6 bases between. Germline lookup yields CDR1 KGHSH and CDR2 LQKENI. The CDR3 is made up of 13 amino acids. In DNA, the CDR3 is TGTGCCAGCTCACAGTACATGAACACTGAAGCTTTCTTT. It translates to CASSQYMNTEAFF.

The rearrangement joins TRBV19 to TRBJ2-3; 7 positions match TRBD1. This CDR3 region has 17 residues. From germline, CDR1 is LNHDA and CDR2 SQIVND (reference sequence). The ends lost 3 bases at V and 1 base at J; junction bases unmatched: 10. The CDR3 protein is CASSIDSGGGGTDTQYF. In DNA, the CDR3 is TGTGCCAGTAGTATCGATTCAGGGGGTGGTGGCACAGATACGCAGTATTTT.

The chain links TRBV9 to TRBJ2-5; D possibly corresponds to TRBD1 (6 bases). Per the germline V gene, CDR1 is SGDLS and CDR2 is YYNGEE. CDR3 length: 16 amino acids. The germline V and J ends were trimmed by 3 bases and 0 bases, with 15 bases remaining between them. CDR3 sequence: CASSEGSTGHQETQYF. In DNA, the CDR3 is TGTGCCAGCAGCGAGGGCTCGACAGGTCACCAAGAGACCCAGTACTTC.

The chain links TRBV5-1 to TRBJ1-6; TRBD1 might be the D (6 bases). Germline CDR1 is SGHRS and CDR2 is YFSETQ. The CDR3 is 13 amino acids. V lost 2 bases, J lost 11 bases, and 11 bases lay in between. The CDR3 bases are TGCGCCAGCAGCTTACAGGGTAGGCCACCCCTCCACTTT. This sequence encodes CASSLQGRPPLHF.

This chain links TRBV5-1 with TRBJ2-1, with D tentatively TRBD2 (5 bases). From germline, CDR1 is SGHRS and CDR2 YFSETQ. Trimming removed 0 bases from V and 5 bases from J, with 15 bases in between. The CDR3 is 16 amino acids. CDR3 region: CASSLVGLGPHNEQFF. The CDR3 DNA reads as TGCGCCAGCAGCTTGGTAGGACTTGGGCCGCACAATGAGCAGTTCTTC.

V gene TRBV5-1 combines with J gene TRBJ2-5, with a possible D match to TRBD2 (7 bases). Per germline, CDR1 SGHRS and CDR2 YFSETQ. Trimming removed 0 bases from V and 4 bases from J, with 13 bases in between. CDR3 length equals 15 residues. CDR3 loop: CASSLAGGRGETQYF. As DNA, the CDR3 is TGCGCCAGCAGCTTGGCCGGGGGGCGGGGAGAGACCCAGTACTTC.